Following are 2 T cell receptor beta chains from one sample sequenced in a study of OX40 agonist ivuxolimab in advanced cancers. The library was obtained by the immunoSEQ multiplex PCR assay. Not all clones reach the TCRdb copy of this immuneACCESS table, which keeps in-frame sequences only. Checked studies attribute under half of the gap to unresolved V genes and leave the rest unexplained. This sample comprises approximately 82,000 clones, around 94% of them detected only once. The ten largest clones capture roughly 20% of the sample. The sequences come from CD4+ or CD8+ T cells sorted from blood, collected in a trial of the OX40 agonist ivuxolimab. These receptors were obtained from an adult with an advanced solid tumor such as melanoma, head and neck, liver or kidney cancer.

The rearrangement uses TRBV6-5 and TRBJ1-1; D gene ambiguous. Looked up from germline, CDR1 is MNHEY and CDR2 is SVGAGI. The CDR3 is 13 amino acids. The ends were cut back, 0 bases at V and 3 bases at J, with 5 bases in the middle. CDR3 region: CASSYSKYTEAFF. The DNA for the CDR3 is TGTGCCAGCAGTTACTCGAAGTACACTGAAGCTTTCTTT.

V usage is TRBV9 and J usage is TRBJ1-1, with D maybe TRBD1 (5 bases). Trimming stripped 0 bases from V and 3 bases from J, with 6 bases between. The CDR3 is made up of 13 amino acids. The germline gives CDR1 SGDLS, CDR2 YYNGEE. CDR3 sequence (DNA): TGTGCCAGCAGCGTAGAACAGGACACTGAAGCTTTCTTT. This sequence encodes CASSVEQDTEAFF.